This TCR beta chain came from a study of cytomegalovirus exposure and HLA in healthy donors. Germline values: CDR1 MDHEN, CDR2 SYDVKM. This CDR3 is 12 amino acids long. V gave up 2 bases and J gave up 10 bases, with 9 bases separating them. Only one count was recorded for this clone. Its antigen is currently unknown. Primers included in the PCR were 60 Vbeta and 13 Jbeta primers. The data were produced by immunoSEQ multiplex PCR, yet TCRdb's version contains in-frame clones alone and is incomplete. The sample consists of roughly 100,000 clones, 65% to 90% of them appearing once. Findings and caveats of the study: About 90% or about 30% of the time was how often most TCR beta V segments were productive, according to an earlier analysis.

This chain uses TRBV28 with TRBJ2-1; no reliable D call. The sequencing input was PBMCs. The TCR was taken from a man aged 30-40 years in good health and CMV-seropositive. The CDR3 sequence: CASSLARREQFF. Written as DNA, the CDR3 is TGTGCCAGCAGTTTAGCGCGCAGGGAGCAGTTCTTC.